The next 30 T cell receptor beta chains were all read from a single sample in a study of metastatic and nonmetastatic thyroid tumors. Thyroid surgery was performed in patients who had received no treatment beforehand. With MiXCR, TCRdb reprocessed the PCR reads. The data contain 20,000 to 25,000 clones, 15% to 20% of them seen just once; the ten biggest clones take up 27%. Material for sequencing was blood. These receptors all come from a female donor with papillary thyroid cancer or a benign thyroid nodule (not recorded which). Some clones in this sample may be carry-over from other donors' samples.

This clone was picked up a small number of times. The DNA for the CDR3 is TGTGCCAGCAGTTACTCAGGGACTGGATGCACCTTC. Protein: CASSYSGTGCTF. This sequence joins TRBV6-2 or TRBV6-3 and TRBJ1-2, with D possibly being TRBD1 (5 bases). This CDR3 is built from 12 residues. V was pared by 0 bases and J by 13 bases, with 12 bases between. Germline V lookup: CDR1 MNHEY, CDR2 SVGEGT.

This clone was seen at least ten times. The chain employs TRBV11-3 and TRBJ2-3; 10 bases are shared with TRBD1. V trimming: 5 bases; J trimming: 6 bases; junction bases outside the gene matches: 8. The CDR3 contains 15 residues. CDR1 SGHNT and CDR2 YENEEA come from the germline V gene. The CDR3 DNA reads as TGTGCCAGCAGCATCAGACAGGGGGCTACGGATACGCAGTATTTT. This gives the protein CASSIRQGATDTQYF.

By sample fraction, this clone is medium-sized (0.01 to 0.1%). This chain links TRBV6-2 or TRBV6-3 with TRBJ1-3, with D perhaps matching TRBD1 (5 bases). The germline gives CDR1 MNHEY, CDR2 SVGEGT. Trimming left V 7 bases short and J 0 bases short, with 16 bases between. This CDR3 is 16 amino acids long. CDR3 bases: TGTGCCAGCAATCCGGGACGGCTAAGCTCTGGAAACACCATATATTTT. Translating it yields CASNPGRLSSGNTIYF.

In regard to this clone: Since the CDR3 does not end with the conserved phenylalanine or tryptophan, this likely comes from a read error. The rearrangement links TRBV30 to TRBJ2-7; unclear D gene. The CDR3 length is 11 residues. Between the trimmed V and J ends, which lost 2 bases and 5 bases, there was a span of 7 bases. Germline V gene data show CDR1 as GTSNPN and CDR2 as SVGIG (reference sequence). The DNA of the CDR3 is TGTGCCTGGAGTCACTACCACGAGCAGTACTTA. This sequence encodes CAWSHYHEQYL.

This clone was detected a few times. The rearrangement uses TRBV6-1 and TRBJ2-3; D is unclear. The CDR3 covers 13 residues. The V end lost 7 bases, the J end lost 10 bases, and 18 bases lay between the germline ends. The V gene's germline CDR1 is MNHNS and CDR2 SASEGT. CDR3 coding DNA: TGTGCCAGCACCAGCCCCCCCGAGGCTGCGCAGTATTTT. This gives the protein CASTSPPEAAQYF.

In this sample, this clone turned up many times. The V and J genes are TRBV20-1 and TRBJ2-2; 8 bases agree with TRBD1. V shed 2 bases and J 4 bases; nucleotides not matched to a gene: 3. The CDR3 totals 14 residues. Germline values: CDR1 DFQATT, CDR2 SNEGSKA (reference sequence). CDR3 in amino acids: CSARQGASTGELFF. CDR3 bases: TGCAGTGCTAGACAGGGGGCCAGCACCGGGGAGCTGTTTTTT.

This clone has a count of ten or more. The rearrangement uses TRBV19 and TRBJ1-3; D is ambiguous. CDR1 is LNHDA and CDR2 is SQIVND in the germline V gene (reference sequence). V lost 6 bases and J lost 0, with 9 bases in between. The CDR3 has 14 amino acids. CDR3 loop: CASSTTSSGNTIYF. In nucleotides, the CDR3 is TGTGCCAGTAGCACCACCAGCTCTGGAAACACCATATATTTT.

This clone was detected ten times or more. With a much larger clone just one base away, this may be a read error. CDR3 sequence: CAISAGQGVMNTEAFF. The CDR3 bases are TGTGCCATCAGTGCTGGACAGGGCGTCATGAACACTGAAGCTTTCTTT. The chain joins TRBV10-3 to TRBJ1-1, with 8 bases identical to TRBD1. From germline, CDR1 is ENHRY and CDR2 SYGVKD. The CDR3 runs to 16 residues. V lost 4 bases to trimming and J lost 0 bases; unmatched junction nucleotides: 7.

V gene TRBV20-1 combines with J gene TRBJ1-2; 9 nucleotides agree with TRBD1. The J segment lost 6 bases and the V segment lost 6 bases, leaving 11 bases of the junction unmatched. CDR1 is DFQATT and CDR2 is SNEGSKA in the germline V gene (reference sequence). The CDR3 has 14 residues. CDR3 residues: CSAPGQGQFDGYTF. As DNA, the CDR3 is TGCAGTGCCCCGGGACAGGGACAGTTCGATGGCTACACCTTC.

This clone was found many times. The genes are TRBV6-1 and TRBJ2-4; D possibly uses TRBD1 or TRBD2 (6 bases each). Germline V CDR1 and CDR2: MNHNS, SASEGT. The CDR3 consists of 15 residues. V lost 5 bases and J lost 7, with 18 bases in between. CDR3 loop: CASSPRGRGANIQYF. For the CDR3, the DNA is TGTGCCAGCAGTCCGCGGGGCAGGGGAGCGAACATTCAGTACTTC.

This clone was observed many times. Other nucleotide sequences from this sample produce the same CDR3. The chain carries TRBV7-6 and TRBJ2-1, with no clear D. Between the trimmed V and J ends, which lost 2 bases and 10 bases, there was a span of 15 bases. The germline V gene has CDR1 SGHVS and CDR2 FNYEAQ. CDR3 length equals 14 residues. CDR3 coding DNA: TGTGCCAGCAGCTTATCGGTCGCCACCCAGGAGCAGTTCTTC. The encoded protein is CASSLSVATQEQFF.

Many counts were recorded for this clone. The V gene is TRBV6-1, the J gene TRBJ2-5; perhaps TRBD2 as D (5 bases). This CDR3 is 16 amino acids long. The V gene lost 8 bases and the J gene lost 2 bases, with 21 bases spanning the gap. CDR1 and CDR2 (germline): MNHNS, SASEGT. The CDR3 protein is CASVPLVAGGQETQYF. The CDR3 DNA reads as TGTGCCAGCGTCCCGTTAGTAGCAGGCGGGCAAGAGACCCAGTACTTC.

This clone has at least ten counts. This rearrangement joins TRBV30 to TRBJ1-1, with D possibly matching TRBD1 (6 bases). CDR1 is GTSNPN, CDR2 SVGIG, per germline (reference sequence). The V gene lost 4 bases and the J gene lost 7 bases, with 10 bases spanning the gap. The length of the CDR3 is 11 residues. The DNA of the CDR3 is TGTGCCTGGACGAGGGGGGATGAAGCTTTCTTT. Translation gives CAWTRGDEAFF.

This clone was picked up many times. Written as DNA, the CDR3 is TGCAGTGCTAGAGATAAAGAGAACACTGAAGCTTTCTTT. Amino acid sequence: CSARDKENTEAFF. The chain combines TRBV20-1 with TRBJ1-1; D not resolved. Trimming left V 0 bases short and J 1 base short, with 6 bases between. Germline values: CDR1 DFQATT, CDR2 SNEGSKA (reference sequence). This CDR3 has 13 amino acids.

This clone was detected many times. One base away lies a much larger clone, so this may be a sequencing read error. The DNA of the CDR3 is TGCGCCAGCAGTGTGGGGTACACTGAAGCTCTCTTT. Translating gives CASSVGYTEALF. The V gene is TRBV10-2, the J gene TRBJ1-1; no reliable D call. This CDR3 is built from 12 residues. Germline CDR1 and CDR2: WSHSY and SAAADI.

This clone appeared many times. The J gene is TRBJ1-1, the V gene TRBV12-3 or TRBV12-4; TRBD1 might be the D (6 bases). Deletions cut 6 bases from V and 1 base from J, with 9 bases between. The length of the CDR3 is 13 residues. The CDR3 DNA is TGTGCCAGCAGGAACAGGGAGAACACTGAAGCTTTCTTT. Protein: CASRNRENTEAFF.

This clone was recorded many times. CDR3 in DNA: TGTGCCAGCAGCCCAAGGGCGGTTCTAAATGAAAAACTGTTTTTT. Translation gives CASSPRAVLNEKLFF. The rearrangement joins TRBV7-2 to TRBJ1-4; D not certain. This CDR3 has 15 amino acids. Trimming took off 5 bases at V and 5 bases at J, with 15 bases between the two ends. Looked up from germline, CDR1 is SGHTA and CDR2 is FQGNSA.

In its sample, this clone was seen many times. The rearrangement links TRBV29-1 to TRBJ2-2; TRBD2 agrees at 8 bases. The J segment lost 4 bases and the V segment lost 5 bases, leaving 6 bases of the junction unmatched. Germline CDR1 reads SQVTM; CDR2 reads ANQGSEA. The CDR3 spans 14 residues. The CDR3 DNA is TGCAGCGTTAGCGGGAGAATGGGCACCGGGGAGCTGTTTTTT. This sequence encodes CSVSGRMGTGELFF.

Concerning this clone: Compared with germline, one end of the junction differs, possibly owing to a read error. This chain links TRBV5-1 with TRBJ1-1; D not resolved. The germline gives CDR1 SGHRS, CDR2 YFSETQ. CDR3 size: 14 residues. Here the CDR3 DNA reads TGTGCCAGCAGCTTGAGCAGGTTGTACACTGAAGCTTTCTTT. Its translation: CASSLSRLYTEAFF.

By sample share, this clone is medium-sized. The chain joins TRBV6-1 to TRBJ1-5; a weak D match, TRBD1 (6 bases). CDR3 length: 15 residues. CDR1 is MNHNS, CDR2 SASEGT, per germline. Trimming took 9 bases from V and 8 from J, leaving 23 bases between them. The CDR3 DNA reads TGTGCCAGTAATACAGGGATTCAAGCTCCTAAGCCCCAGCATTTT. Protein product: CASNTGIQAPKPQHF.

This clone is labeled as medium-sized. The V gene is TRBV7-8, the J gene TRBJ2-2; 8 bases agree with TRBD1. Trimming at V came to 6 bases and at J to 4 bases, leaving 7 bases not matched to a gene. The CDR3 contains 15 residues. The germline V gene has CDR1 SGHVS and CDR2 FQNEAQ. The CDR3 bases are TGTGCCAGCAGTCCCGGACAGGGCCTCACCGGGGAGCTGTTTTTT. Translated, it gives CASSPGQGLTGELFF.

This clone came up a few times. The rearrangement links TRBV27 to TRBJ2-2; no definite D call. V lost 0 bases and J 4 bases, leaving 3 bases between the germline ends. Germline V gene data show CDR1 as MNHEY and CDR2 as SMNVEV (reference sequence). The CDR3 length is 13 residues. CDR3 in amino acids: CASSLSPTGELFF. The DNA of the CDR3 is TGTGCCAGCAGTTTATCGCCCACCGGGGAGCTGTTTTTT.

Concerning this clone: A read error may be the cause here, since a much bigger clone is one base away. Other DNA sequences in this specimen translate into the identical CDR3. V gene TRBV10-3 combines with J gene TRBJ2-4; TRBD2 is a possible D gene (7 bases). The CDR3 consists of 16 residues. Trimming removed 6 bases from V and 1 base from J, with 16 bases in between. Per the germline V gene, CDR1 is ENHRY and CDR2 is SYGVKD. The CDR3 loop reads CAISPQGGGAKNIQYF. The CDR3 DNA reads TGTGCCATCAGCCCCCAAGGGGGAGGGGCCAAAAACATTCAGTACTTC.

This clone was recorded many times. J is TRBJ2-3 and V is TRBV19; the D gene is possibly TRBD1 (7 bases). Germline CDR1 and CDR2: LNHDA and SQIVND (reference sequence). CDR3 size: 16 residues. Trimming cost V 1 base and J 4 bases, with 15 bases left between them. CDR3 sequence reads: CASSIGGGGVSDTQYF. The DNA for the CDR3 is TGTGCCAGTAGTATAGGAGGAGGGGGCGTCTCAGATACGCAGTATTTT. Based on the CDR3 plus reference TRBV19 and TRBJ2-3, the full variable domain is DGGITQSPKYLFRKEGQNVTLSCEQNLNHDAMYWYRQDPGQGLRLIYYSQIVNDFQKGDIAEGYSVSREKKESFPLTVTSAQKNPTAFYLCASSIGGGGVSDTQYFGPGTRLTVL.

The J gene is TRBJ1-3, the V gene TRBV9; the D is unclear. Between the trimmed V and J ends, which lost 2 bases and 0 bases, there was a span of 9 bases. CDR1 and CDR2 from the germline V gene are SGDLS and YYNGEE. This CDR3 contains 15 residues. The CDR3 region is CASSVWGDSGNTIYF. The CDR3 region has the DNA TGTGCCAGCAGCGTGTGGGGAGACTCTGGAAACACCATATATTTT.

Of note for this clone: At one end, the junction sequence differs from germline, possibly due to a read error. The V call is TRBV7-7, the J call TRBJ2-2, with D possibly TRBD2 on 6 matching bases. Germline loops: CDR1 SSHAT, CDR2 FNYEAQ (reference sequence). The CDR3 consists of 13 residues. The CDR3 coding sequence is TGTGCTAGCAGTTTCGGGAGTACCGGGGAGCTGTTTTTT. Its protein product is CASSFGSTGELFF.

Notes on this clone: An end of the junction differs from the germline gene, which may be a read error. The V gene is TRBV11-1, the J gene TRBJ1-2, with D perhaps TRBD1 (6 bases). The CDR3 loop spans 18 amino acids. Germline V gene lookup returns CDR1 SGHAT and CDR2 FQDESV (reference sequence). This CDR3 is CASSLADGAGALNCGYTF. The CDR3 DNA sequence: TGTGCCAGCAGCTTAGCGGACGGGGCAGGGGCCCTTAACTGTGGCTACACCTTC.

This clone was seen once. Being one base from a much bigger clone, this may be a read error. This sample includes further DNA sequences coding for the same CDR3. V gene TRBV19 combines with J gene TRBJ2-6; D may be TRBD1 (5 bases). Germline CDR1 is LNHDA and CDR2 is SQIVND (reference sequence). This CDR3 region has 16 residues. This CDR3 is CASSPPTASGANVLTF. CDR3 coding DNA: TGTGCCAGTAGTCCCCCGACAGCCTCTGGGGCCAACGTACTGACTTTC. Using reference TRBV19 and TRBJ2-6 for the parts outside the CDR3, the full variable domain is DGGITQSPKYLFRKEGQNVTLSCEQNLNHDAMYWYRQDPGQGLRLIYYSQIVNDFQKGDIAEGYSVSREKKESFPLTVTSAQKNPTAFYLCASSPPTASGANVLTFGAGSRLTVL.

This chain uses TRBV6-1 with TRBJ1-2, with D possibly being TRBD1 (5 bases). Trimming left V 7 bases short and J 6 bases short, with 27 bases between. Germline V gene sequence: CDR1 MNHNS, CDR2 SASEGT. The CDR3 length is 17 residues. Here the CDR3 reads CASIISGGDSYWDGYTF. For the CDR3, the DNA is TGTGCCAGCATCATATCTGGGGGGGACTCGTACTGGGATGGCTACACCTTC.

This chain connects TRBV9 to TRBJ2-7; 10 bases fit TRBD1. From germline, CDR1 is SGDLS and CDR2 YYNGEE. The CDR3 is 15 amino acids. V was pared by 2 bases and J by 4 bases, with 6 bases of the junction left unmatched. CDR3 bases: TGTGCCAGCAGCGTCGGACAGGGGGTCTCGTACGAGCAGTACTTC. This gives the protein CASSVGQGVSYEQYF.